Below, 24 T cell receptor beta chains from the same sample are listed, as sequenced in a study of shared T cell receptors in the human thymus. TCRdb's copy holds only in-frame clones and misses some; the assay was immunoSEQ multiplex PCR. The sample records about 400,000 clones, 95% being singletons. Sequenced material: thymocytes. These receptors came from a human donor.

The rearrangement links TRBV6-6 to TRBJ2-1, with D unresolved. The CDR3 loop spans 10 amino acids. Per germline, CDR1 MNHNY and CDR2 SVGAGI (reference sequence). Trimming took 6 bases from V and 8 from J, leaving 5 bases between them. CDR3: CASSRHEQFF. In DNA form, the CDR3 reads TGTGCCAGCAGCCGCCATGAGCAGTTCTTC.

The V and J genes are TRBV29-1 and TRBJ2-1, with TRBD2 identical over 8 bases. The CDR3 consists of 15 residues. The germline V gene encodes CDR1 SQVTM and CDR2 ANQGSEA. Trimming took 3 bases from V and 6 from J; bases not matched to a gene: 10. The DNA for the CDR3 is TGCAGCGTTGATGAGGCTAGCGGGTACCTCAATGAGCAGTTCTTC. It translates to CSVDEASGYLNEQFF.

V gene TRBV29-1 combines with J gene TRBJ1-2; D remains unclear. This CDR3 has 16 residues. Trimming took 5 bases from V and 0 from J, leaving 19 bases between them. The germline V gene has CDR1 SQVTM and CDR2 ANQGSEA. Here the CDR3 reads CSVCGFNVGPNYGYTF. The CDR3 coding sequence is TGCAGCGTTTGCGGGTTTAATGTTGGTCCTAACTATGGCTACACCTTC.

This rearrangement joins TRBV14 to TRBJ2-7; 10 bases match TRBD1. V shed 3 bases, J shed 6 bases, and the junction held 11 bases outside the gene matches. The germline CDR1 and CDR2 sequences are SGHDN and FVKESK. This CDR3 spans 16 amino acids. The CDR3 region has the DNA TGTGCCAGCAGCCAGCGTCAGGACAGGGGGGAACGCGAGCAGTACTTC. This gives the protein CASSQRQDRGEREQYF.

The V gene is TRBV6-5, the J gene TRBJ1-2; D is uncertain. V shed 2 bases and J shed 8 bases, with 9 bases lying between them. The germline gives CDR1 MNHEY, CDR2 SVGAGI. The CDR3 loop spans 12 amino acids. CDR3 amino acids: CASSYGLNGYTF. DNA for the CDR3: TGTGCCAGCAGTTACGGACTGAACGGCTACACCTTC.

V is TRBV11-2 and J is TRBJ2-3, with 10 bases aligning to TRBD1. The trim removed 6 bases at V and 6 bases at J, leaving 9 bases unmatched. This CDR3 is 15 amino acids long. In germline, CDR1 is SGHAT, CDR2 FQNNGV. DNA of the CDR3: TGTGCCAGCAGTTACAGGACAGGGGGAGCCGATACGCAGTATTTT. This gives the protein CASSYRTGGADTQYF.

The count of this clone is one. The J gene is TRBJ2-7, the V gene TRBV28, with 8 bases fitting TRBD1. V trimming: 2 bases; J trimming: 4 bases; junction bases outside the gene matches: 4. Per germline, CDR1 MDHEN and CDR2 SYDVKM. The CDR3 is 14 residues long. The CDR3 DNA follows: TGTGCCAGCAGTTTACTACAGGGGGGTTACGAGCAGTACTTC. It translates to CASSLLQGGYEQYF.

This sequence joins TRBV29-1 and TRBJ2-7, with 8 positions matching TRBD1. V was clipped by 4 bases and J by 4 bases; unmatched bases: 9. CDR3 length: 14 residues. The germline V gene has CDR1 SQVTM and CDR2 ANQGSEA. The CDR3 nucleotides are TGCAGCGTTGGGGTGAGGGGGGACAGGTACGAGCAGTACTTC. It yields the protein CSVGVRGDRYEQYF.

This clone was observed a handful of times. The chain recombines TRBV25-1 with TRBJ1-1; 8 nucleotides align to TRBD1. The ends lost 4 bases at V and 3 bases at J; junction bases unmatched: 7. The CDR3 runs 15 residues. Germline V gene data show CDR1 as MGHDK and CDR2 as SYGVNS. As DNA, the CDR3 is TGTGCCAGCAGTGTACCGGGACAGGATTACACTGAAGCTTTCTTT. Amino acids: CASSVPGQDYTEAFF. Variable domain in full (rest from reference TRBV25-1 and TRBJ1-1): EADIYQTPRYLVIGTGKKITLECSQTMGHDKMYWYQQDPGMELHLIHYSYGVNSTEKGDLSSESTVSRIRTEHFPLTLESARPSHTSQYLCASSVPGQDYTEAFFGQGTRLTVV.

V is TRBV19 and J is TRBJ1-2, with a weak D call TRBD1 (6 bases). The CDR3 is 15 residues long. V lost 6 bases and J lost 4, with 18 bases in between. Germline values: CDR1 LNHDA, CDR2 SQIVND (reference sequence). CDR3 in amino acids: CASRSLHRVCYGYTF. Here the CDR3 DNA reads TGTGCCAGTAGGAGCCTTCACAGGGTTTGCTATGGCTACACCTTC.

This chain connects TRBV18 to TRBJ1-5; 9 nucleotides line up with TRBD1. CDR1 and CDR2 (germline): KGHSH, LQKENI. The CDR3 length is 14 residues. J gave up 3 bases and V 5 bases, and 2 bases lay outside the gene matches. The CDR3 coding sequence is TGTGCCAGCTCAGGGACAGGGAACAATCAGCCCCAGCATTTT. Protein: CASSGTGNNQPQHF.

The gene calls are TRBV5-4 and TRBJ2-1; TRBD2 is a possible D gene (5 bases). Germline assignment: CDR1 SGHNT and CDR2 YYREEE (reference sequence). This CDR3 region has 16 residues. The V end lost 2 bases, the J end lost 0 bases, and 12 bases lay between the germline ends. Here the CDR3 DNA reads TGTGCCAGCAGCTTTTATCTGAGGGACTCCTACAATGAGCAGTTCTTC. Its translation: CASSFYLRDSYNEQFF.

This chain links TRBV27 with TRBJ2-1, with TRBD2 matching 10 bases. The trim removed 11 bases at V and 5 bases at J, leaving 15 bases unmatched. Germline-derived CDR1 and CDR2 are MNHEY and SMNVEV (reference sequence). The CDR3 consists of 16 residues. The CDR3 region has the DNA TGTGCCGCCGCGGGGCTAGCGGGAGATGTCCACAATGAGCAGTTCTTC. This codes for CAAAGLAGDVHNEQFF.

In regard to this clone: The missing conserved phenylalanine or tryptophan at the end of this CDR3 makes a read error likely. The limits of the CDR3 on the DNA are not certain, so only TCRdb's listed CDR3 is given. The chain links TRBV21-1 to TRBJ2-7; the table's D call TRBD1 went unverified against the DNA. TRBV21-1 is tagged as a pseudogene. The CDR3 numbers 9 amino acids, ends counted. CDR3 sequence reads: CASSKEGRD.

This clone was observed once. The chain has TRBV2 and TRBJ1-5; TRBD1 agrees at 7 bases. This CDR3 comprises 15 residues. Looked up from germline, CDR1 is SNHLY and CDR2 is FYNNEI. V lost 6 bases and J lost 3; bases outside the gene matches: 8. The CDR3 region is CASSDRGGPNQPQHF. Here the CDR3 DNA reads TGTGCCAGCAGCGACAGAGGGGGCCCCAATCAGCCCCAGCATTTT.

The J gene is TRBJ1-2, the V gene TRBV6-6; 7 nucleotides align to TRBD1. CDR1 MNHNY and CDR2 SVGAGI come from the germline V gene (reference sequence). CDR3 size: 15 residues. Germline trimming cut 0 bases from V and 5 bases from J; bases unmatched to any gene: 6. The CDR3: CASSYSGQPSYGYTF. The CDR3 DNA is TGTGCCAGCAGTTACTCGGGACAGCCATCTTATGGCTACACCTTC.

CDR3 in DNA: TGTGCCAGCAGTTATTTAGACAGGGGGCGGGTAGATACGCAGTATTTT. Its protein is CASSYLDRGRVDTQYF. This chain links TRBV28 with TRBJ2-3; 10 bases line up with TRBD1. This CDR3 region has 16 residues. Trimming took 4 bases from V and 5 from J; bases not matched to a gene: 9. Germline V CDR1 and CDR2: MDHEN, SYDVKM.

This clone occurred once. The gene calls are TRBV27 and TRBJ2-1; 8 positions match TRBD2. V was clipped by 5 bases and J by 2 bases; unmatched bases: 2. CDR1 is MNHEY, CDR2 SMNVEV, per germline (reference sequence). CDR3 size: 14 residues. The CDR3 DNA follows: TGTGCCAGCAGTGGTAGCGGGGCCTACAATGAGCAGTTCTTC. Its protein product is CASSGSGAYNEQFF.

The gene calls are TRBV28 and TRBJ1-1; 7 bases align to TRBD1. This CDR3 comprises 15 residues. Germline V gene lookup returns CDR1 MDHEN and CDR2 SYDVKM. Trimming at V came to 5 bases and at J to 2 bases, leaving 8 bases not matched to a gene. CDR3: CASSPWDSLNTEAFF. The CDR3 nucleotides are TGTGCCAGCAGTCCCTGGGACAGCCTAAACACTGAAGCTTTCTTT. Complete variable domain (other parts from reference TRBV28 and TRBJ1-1): DVKVTQSSRYLVKRTGEKVFLECVQDMDHENMFWYRQDPGLGLRLIYFSYDVKMKEKGDIPEGYSVSREKKERFSLILESASTNQTSMYLCASSPWDSLNTEAFFGQGTRLTVV.

J is TRBJ2-3 and V is TRBV18, with no clear D. Trimming removed 6 bases at V and 4 bases at J, with 17 bases between. The length of the CDR3 is 15 residues. The germline gives CDR1 KGHSH, CDR2 LQKENI. The CDR3 spells CASSPDGDMPDTQYF. In DNA form, the CDR3 reads TGTGCCAGCTCTCCCGACGGAGACATGCCAGATACGCAGTATTTT.

The chain has TRBV29-1 and TRBJ2-5; 8 bases align to TRBD2. CDR3 length equals 15 residues. Germline V gene sequence: CDR1 SQVTM, CDR2 ANQGSEA. V was pared by 0 bases and J by 5 bases, with 8 bases of the junction left unmatched. The CDR3 is CSVEDSAGGGETQYF. The CDR3 nucleotides are TGCAGCGTTGAAGACTCCGCGGGAGGAGGGGAGACCCAGTACTTC.

The chain is built from TRBV7-9 and TRBJ1-3; 10 nucleotides agree with TRBD1. There are 16 residues in the CDR3. J lost 3 bases, V lost 5 bases, and 7 bases had no gene match. Germline CDR1 SEHNR, CDR2 FQNEAQ (reference sequence). Written as DNA, the CDR3 is TGTGCCAGCAGCCAAGGACAGGGGGTTTTTGGAAACACCATATATTTT. This gives the protein CASSQGQGVFGNTIYF.

V is TRBV6-5 and J is TRBJ1-5, with D tentatively TRBD1 (6 bases). V shed 5 bases and J shed 5 bases, with 16 bases lying between them. The V gene's germline CDR1 is MNHEY and CDR2 SVGAGI. The CDR3 is 15 residues long. CDR3 DNA: TGTGCCAGCAGTAACCCGTGGGGGGCGGATCAGCCCCAGCATTTT. As protein: CASSNPWGADQPQHF.

The J gene is TRBJ2-2, the V gene TRBV4-1, with D possibly matching TRBD2 (6 bases). Looked up from germline, CDR1 is MGHRA and CDR2 is YSYEKL. This CDR3 has 16 amino acids. The V end lost 0 bases, the J end lost 3 bases, and 11 bases lay between the germline ends. This CDR3 reads CASSQDKDYHTGELFF. The DNA for the CDR3 is TGCGCCAGCAGCCAAGATAAGGACTATCACACCGGGGAGCTGTTTTTT.